This record covers a single T cell receptor (beta chain). Its antigen is unknown. This specimen comes from a study of type 1 regulatory T cells. Study summary: An in vitro protocol generated T-allo10, a Tr1-enriched, alloantigen-specific CD4 T cell product.

In TCRdb, the reads were re-called with MiXCR into one record per CDR3 protein. The sample contains roughly 62,000 distinct CDR3 sequences, roughly two thirds of which appear only once. This CDR3 contains 13 residues. V dropped 6 bases and J dropped 7 bases, with 15 bases sitting between them. CDR1 KGHSH and CDR2 LQKENI come from the germline V gene. Whole-study findings and limits: Tr1 cells had a more restricted TCR repertoire than non-Tr1 cells.

The sequence derives from a human donor in good health. Sequenced: cultured non-Tr1 T cells, either the whole culture or a sorted T cell fraction (not recorded which). The chain carries TRBV18 and TRBJ1-1; D is unclear. The CDR3 DNA is TGTGCCAGCTCTCGAGACGACCCTCGTGAAGCTTTCTTT. Translation: CASSRDDPREAFF. Variable domain in full (rest from reference TRBV18 and TRBJ1-1): NAGVMQNPRHLVRRRGQEARLRCSPMKGHSHVYWYRQLPEEGLKFMVYLQKENIIDESGMPKERFSAEFPKEGPSILRIQQVVRGDSAAYFCASSRDDPREAFFGQGTRLTVV.